Listed here are 29 T cell receptor beta chains from one sample, sequenced in a study of blood T cell repertoires in COVID-19. Profiled with immunoSEQ multiplex PCR; TCRdb holds only in-frame clones, not every one. Among around 300,000 clones listed, 85% to 90% were seen once. Sequenced input: PBMCs or T cells enriched from blood (not recorded which). These receptors originate from a woman between 18 and 30 years old who had recovered from COVID-19.

The chain links TRBV7-9 to TRBJ1-1, with unresolved D. The CDR3 sequence is 11 residues long. Germline CDR1 and CDR2: SEHNR and FQNEAQ (reference sequence). The germline V and J ends were trimmed by 1 base and 8 bases, with 5 bases remaining between them. DNA for the CDR3: TGTGCCAGCAGCTTAGAGCGGGAAGCTTTCTTT. Amino acids: CASSLEREAFF. The full variable domain, its missing parts supplied by reference TRBV7-9 and TRBJ1-1, is DTGVSQNPRHKITKRGQNVTFRCDPISEHNRLYWYRQTLGQGPEFLTYFQNEAQLEKSRLLSDRFSAERPKGSFSTLEIQRTEQGDSAMYLCASSLEREAFFGQGTRLTVV.

This sequence joins TRBV6-5 and TRBJ2-3; D gene unclear. Germline V lookup: CDR1 MNHEY, CDR2 SVGAGI. V was clipped by 10 bases and J by 2 bases, with 13 bases between them. The CDR3 has 13 residues. This CDR3 is CATDPKLTDTQYF. The CDR3 nucleotides read TGTGCCACCGATCCTAAGCTCACAGATACGCAGTATTTT.

The chain links TRBV6-1 to TRBJ1-3; D perhaps matches TRBD1 (5 bases). Trimming took 1 base from V and 9 from J, leaving 16 bases between them. Germline V gene data show CDR1 as MNHNS and CDR2 as SASEGT. The length of the CDR3 is 15 residues. CDR3 in DNA: TGTGCCAGCAGTGAAGGGGCCTCGACCGGGGGCACCATATATTTT. It is translated as CASSEGASTGGTIYF.

The genes are TRBV2 and TRBJ2-2; 8 bases agree with TRBD2. The germline V gene encodes CDR1 SNHLY and CDR2 FYNNEI. Unmatched junction bases numbered 2, after V lost 7 bases and J lost 4 bases. This CDR3 region has 13 residues. The CDR3 protein is CASTGTSTGELFF. CDR3 nucleotide sequence: TGTGCCAGCACAGGGACTAGCACCGGGGAGCTGTTTTTT.

This clone has more than one count but fewer than ten. V is TRBV5-1 and J is TRBJ1-1, with D hard to call. The V end lost 3 bases, the J end lost 0 bases, and 9 bases lay between the germline ends. Per germline, CDR1 SGHRS and CDR2 YFSETQ. The CDR3 spans 14 residues. The CDR3, as DNA: TGCGCCAGCAGCTGGGCGCCAATGAACACTGAAGCTTTCTTT. Its translation is CASSWAPMNTEAFF.

The chain has TRBV5-1 and TRBJ1-1; TRBD1 aligns across 7 bases. With 4 bases clipped from V and 4 bases from J, the junction kept 10 bases outside the gene matches. The CDR3 extends over 15 amino acids. Germline V lookup: CDR1 SGHRS, CDR2 YFSETQ. The CDR3 sequence: CASSPGTEWSTEAFF. The DNA for the CDR3 is TGCGCCAGCAGCCCAGGGACAGAGTGGAGCACTGAAGCTTTCTTT.

The chain combines TRBV13 with TRBJ1-5; D remains unclear. CDR3 length: 12 amino acids. Trimming pared 3 bases from V and 4 bases from J, leaving 4 bases between. Germline V gives CDR1 PRHDT, CDR2 FYEKMQ (reference sequence). The CDR3 sequence: CASSFRNQPQHF. The CDR3 region has the DNA TGTGCCAGCAGCTTCAGAAATCAGCCCCAGCATTTT.

This clone was observed a single time. This chain joins TRBV6-5 and TRBJ2-7, with 10 bases matching TRBD1. This CDR3 has 16 amino acids. Looked up from germline, CDR1 is MNHEY and CDR2 is SVGAGI. The V and J ends lost 2 bases and 4 bases, in that order; junction bases with no gene match: 8. The chain's CDR3 is CASSYTPGQGVYEQYF. The DNA of the CDR3 is TGTGCCAGCAGTTACACCCCTGGACAGGGGGTGTACGAGCAGTACTTC.

The chain is built from TRBV18 and TRBJ1-2; 8 bases are shared with TRBD1. Germline CDR1 reads KGHSH; CDR2 reads LQKENI. The CDR3 sequence is 15 residues long. Unmatched junction bases numbered 9, after V lost 6 bases and J lost 3 bases. CDR3 nucleotides: TGTGCCAGCTCCCCAGGGGGCGTGGGTGACTATGGCTACACCTTC. It encodes CASSPGGVGDYGYTF.

This sequence joins TRBV27 and TRBJ1-2; 12 nucleotides agree with TRBD1. The germline V gene encodes CDR1 MNHEY and CDR2 SMNVEV (reference sequence). CDR3 length: 17 amino acids. V trimming: 3 bases; J trimming: 2 bases; junction bases outside the gene matches: 7. The CDR3 DNA sequence: TGTGCCAGCAGTTTTTCCGGGACAGGGGGCTGGAACTATGGCTACACCTTC. It codes for CASSFSGTGGWNYGYTF.

This chain uses TRBV19 with TRBJ2-1, with 8 bases lining up with TRBD2. The J segment lost 7 bases and the V segment lost 10 bases, leaving 9 bases of the junction unmatched. The CDR3 sequence is 13 residues long. Germline-derived CDR1 and CDR2 are LNHDA and SQIVND (reference sequence). The CDR3 reads CATLAGLGNEQFF. For the CDR3, the DNA is TGTGCCACCCTAGCGGGCCTTGGGAATGAGCAGTTCTTC.

The chain carries TRBV19 and TRBJ1-2, with 9 bases that match TRBD1. Germline V gives CDR1 LNHDA, CDR2 SQIVND (reference sequence). The CDR3 contains 15 residues. Trimming at V came to 2 bases and at J to 2 bases, leaving 3 bases not matched to a gene. Here the CDR3 DNA reads TGTGCCAGTAGTATACCTGGACAGGGGAACTATGGCTACACCTTC. Protein sequence: CASSIPGQGNYGYTF. The full variable domain, rest sourced from reference TRBV19 and TRBJ1-2, is DGGITQSPKYLFRKEGQNVTLSCEQNLNHDAMYWYRQDPGQGLRLIYYSQIVNDFQKGDIAEGYSVSREKKESFPLTVTSAQKNPTAFYLCASSIPGQGNYGYTFGSGTRLTVV.

V is TRBV11-3 and J is TRBJ2-3; 7 nucleotides match TRBD2. The CDR3 totals 15 residues. V was clipped by 1 base and J by 2 bases; unmatched bases: 3. Germline lookup yields CDR1 SGHNT and CDR2 YENEEA. The CDR3 DNA reads TGTGCCAGCAGCTTAGGGGGGACTAACACAGATACGCAGTATTTT. It specifies CASSLGGTNTDTQYF.

CDR3 protein: CASRAYLNFNGYTF. In nucleotides, the CDR3 is TGTGCCAGCAGAGCTTATTTGAATTTTAATGGCTACACCTTC. The rearrangement joins TRBV11-2 to TRBJ1-2; D ambiguous. Germline V lookup: CDR1 SGHAT, CDR2 FQNNGV. The CDR3 totals 14 residues. V was shortened by 6 bases and J by 6 bases, with 17 bases between the two germline ends.

The rearrangement uses TRBV29-1 and TRBJ1-2; D remains ambiguous. The CDR3 spans 11 residues. The germline gives CDR1 SQVTM, CDR2 ANQGSEA. Between the trimmed V and J ends, which lost 7 bases and 4 bases, there was a span of 10 bases. The CDR3 region has the DNA TGCAGCGCCGGCGGGCTCTATGGCTACACCTTC. It translates to CSAGGLYGYTF.

This clone was detected once. CDR3: CASSLEGTSGGSYF. The CDR3 DNA reads as TGTGCCAGCAGCTTAGAGGGGACTAGCGGGGGGAGTTACTTC. This rearrangement joins TRBV7-8 to TRBJ2-7; 15 bases line up with TRBD2. Germline V CDR1 and CDR2: SGHVS, FQNEAQ. V lost 1 base to trimming and J lost 13 bases; unmatched junction nucleotides: 5. The CDR3 has 14 amino acids.

In the case of this clone: A read error may produce the germline difference seen at one junction end. The CDR3 DNA follows: TGCGCCAGCAGCCCCCGGGACTGGACGGGACTCCTATGGTTC. Its translation is CASSPRDWTGLLWF. The genes are TRBV4-1 and TRBJ2-7; possible D gene TRBD2, 6 bases. Germline-derived CDR1 and CDR2 are MGHRA and YSYEKL. CDR3 length equals 14 residues.

This chain connects TRBV10-2 to TRBJ1-4, with 7 positions matching TRBD1. The CDR3 covers 14 residues. Trimming removed 5 bases from V and 7 bases from J; junction bases left unmatched: 7. Per the germline V gene, CDR1 is WSHSY and CDR2 is SAAADI. CDR3 nucleotides: TGCGCCAGCAGTAAGACAGGGTTGCGTGAAAAACTGTTTTTT. This translates into CASSKTGLREKLFF.

The V gene is TRBV4-1, the J gene TRBJ2-2, with TRBD1 as a possible D gene (5 bases). Germline CDR1 MGHRA, CDR2 YSYEKL. The CDR3 runs 14 residues. V was trimmed by 3 bases and J by 8 bases, leaving 13 bases between them. The DNA for the CDR3 is TGCGCCAGCAGCCAGTGGGTCAGGGATGGGGAGCTGTTTTTT. It encodes CASSQWVRDGELFF.

CDR3 coding DNA: TGTGCCAGCAGCTCAGGCATAAACTATGGCTACACCTTC. Translation gives CASSSGINYGYTF. The chain joins TRBV7-2 to TRBJ1-2; D ambiguous. This CDR3 region has 13 residues. Germline lookup yields CDR1 SGHTA and CDR2 FQGNSA. The V end was cut by 4 bases, the J end by 2 bases, with 8 bases between. The full variable domain, its missing parts supplied by reference TRBV7-2 and TRBJ1-2, is GAGVSQSPSNKVTEKGKDVELRCDPISGHTALYWYRQSLGQGLEFLIYFQGNSAPDKSGLPSDRFSAERTGGSVSTLTIQRTQQEDSAVYLCASSSGINYGYTFGSGTRLTVV.

The chain is built from TRBV12-3 or TRBV12-4 and TRBJ2-3, with a weak D call TRBD2 (6 bases). The CDR3 is 12 amino acids. V was pared by 3 bases and J by 9 bases, with 10 bases between. The CDR3 bases are TGTGCCAGCAGTTTGGTCGGGGGAACGCAGTATTTT. Protein: CASSLVGGTQYF.

This clone was observed once. The chain joins TRBV18 to TRBJ1-3, with 7 positions matching TRBD1. CDR1 is KGHSH and CDR2 is LQKENI in the germline V gene. This CDR3 has 16 amino acids. Trimming cost V 3 bases and J 2 bases; bases outside gene matches: 7. CDR3 sequence reads: CASSPSTGTAGNTIYF. As DNA, the CDR3 is TGTGCCAGCTCACCCTCTACCGGGACAGCTGGAAACACCATATATTTT.

The V gene is TRBV7-6, the J gene TRBJ2-7; D may be TRBD2 (5 bases). Germline lookup yields CDR1 SGHVS and CDR2 FNYEAQ. The CDR3 spans 15 residues. The V gene lost 1 base and the J gene lost 7 bases, with 17 bases spanning the gap. This chain's CDR3 is CASSLVVLDWREQYF. In DNA, the CDR3 is TGTGCCAGCAGCTTAGTAGTATTGGACTGGAGGGAGCAGTACTTC.

The CDR3: CASSLMGLVSPSGANVLTF. As DNA, the CDR3 is TGTGCCAGCAGCTTAATGGGGCTAGTCTCCCCCTCTGGGGCCAACGTCCTGACTTTC. V and J are TRBV7-3 and TRBJ2-6, with D perhaps TRBD1 (5 bases). The CDR3 length is 19 residues. Deletions cut 1 base from V and 0 bases from J, with 16 bases between. Germline CDR1 and CDR2: SGHTA and FQGTGA.

The chain uses TRBV5-1 and TRBJ1-3, with a possible D match to TRBD1 (5 bases). V was shortened by 0 bases and J by 7 bases, with 8 bases between the two germline ends. The CDR3 is 13 amino acids. Germline CDR1 and CDR2: SGHRS and YFSETQ. CDR3 in DNA: TGCGCCAGCAGCTTGGACAGGTCGAACACCATATATTTT. Protein product: CASSLDRSNTIYF. The whole variable domain, remainder taken from reference TRBV5-1 and TRBJ1-3, is KAGVTQTPRYLIKTRGQQVTLSCSPISGHRSVSWYQQTPGQGLQFLFEYFSETQRNKGNFPGRFSGRQFSNSRSEMNVSTLELGDSALYLCASSLDRSNTIYFGEGSWLTVV.

The V gene is TRBV11-2, the J gene TRBJ1-5, with no clear D. V was clipped by 3 bases and J by 7 bases, with 16 bases between them. CDR3 size: 15 residues. Germline CDR1 is SGHAT and CDR2 is FQNNGV. CDR3 DNA sequence: TGTGCCAGCAGCTTTGCGGGCGCGGGAAACCAGCCCCAGCATTTT. Translating it yields CASSFAGAGNQPQHF.

The chain combines TRBV11-3 with TRBJ2-1; 10 nucleotides align to TRBD1. Unmatched junction bases numbered 8, after V lost 3 bases and J lost 9 bases. Germline CDR1 reads SGHNT; CDR2 reads YENEEA. CDR3 size: 15 residues. In DNA, the CDR3 is TGTGCCAGCAGCTTCCGGACAGGGGGATTCAGTGAGCAGTTCTTC. It is translated as CASSFRTGGFSEQFF.

This chain connects TRBV5-1 to TRBJ2-7, with TRBD1 matching over 8 bases. This CDR3 spans 15 amino acids. CDR1 is SGHRS and CDR2 is YFSETQ in the germline V gene. With 1 base clipped from V and 5 bases from J, the junction kept 8 bases outside the gene matches. The CDR3 DNA sequence: TGCGCCAGCAGCTTGACGGGACAGGCCGGGGACGAGCAGTACTTC. This encodes CASSLTGQAGDEQYF.

This chain connects TRBV30 to TRBJ1-2, with a tentative D call TRBD1 (6 bases). The CDR3 is 13 amino acids. V lost 2 bases and J 8 bases, leaving 15 bases between the germline ends. CDR1 and CDR2 from the germline V gene are GTSNPN and SVGIG (reference sequence). The CDR3 sequence: CAWSLGGQDGYTF. The CDR3, as DNA: TGTGCCTGGAGTTTGGGGGGGCAGGACGGCTACACCTTC.